The 11 T cell receptor beta chains given below trace back to one sample, sequenced in a study of cytomegalovirus exposure and HLA in healthy donors. Assay: immunoSEQ multiplex PCR; the TCRdb copy retains only in-frame clones and omits some. Here the sample spans some 130,000 clones, around nine tenths being singletons. The specimen sequenced was PBMCs. These receptor sequences come from a man between 25 and 39 years old in good health and CMV-seronegative.

This chain links TRBV5-4 with TRBJ2-3; 12 positions match TRBD2. Germline V gene sequence: CDR1 SGHNT, CDR2 YYREEE (reference sequence). This CDR3 is built from 18 residues. V lost 4 bases and J lost 0; bases outside the gene matches: 9. The CDR3 loop reads CASSGTGTSGPSTDTQYF. In DNA, the CDR3 is TGTGCCAGCAGCGGAACCGGGACTAGCGGGCCTAGCACAGATACGCAGTATTTT.

This clone has more than one count but fewer than ten. The rearrangement uses TRBV18 and TRBJ2-7; 10 bases align to TRBD2. Unmatched junction bases numbered 7, after V lost 4 bases and J lost 4 bases. Germline CDR1 KGHSH, CDR2 LQKENI. The CDR3 covers 15 residues. CDR3 residues: CASSRSSGSTYEQYF. The CDR3 DNA reads as TGTGCCAGCTCACGTTCTAGCGGGAGTACTTACGAGCAGTACTTC.

The V gene is TRBV16, the J gene TRBJ2-1, with 12 bases identical to TRBD2. The V and J ends lost 3 bases and 5 bases, in that order; junction bases with no gene match: 11. The germline V gene has CDR1 KGHSY and CDR2 FQNENV. This CDR3 is 18 amino acids long. The CDR3, as DNA: TGTGCCAGCAGCCAGCCGATTCGGACTAGCGGGACTAACAATGAGCAGTTCTTC. Amino acid sequence: CASSQPIRTSGTNNEQFF.

The rearrangement joins TRBV9 to TRBJ2-1; D remains ambiguous. Trimming removed 3 bases at V and 7 bases at J, with 8 bases between. The CDR3 extends over 12 amino acids. Germline V gene lookup returns CDR1 SGDLS and CDR2 YYNGEE. The CDR3 region is CASSGGMNEQFF. The CDR3 nucleotides are TGTGCCAGCAGCGGAGGAATGAATGAGCAGTTCTTC.

As to this clone: Other DNA sequences in this sample translate to the same CDR3. This chain uses TRBV9 with TRBJ1-1, with no clear D. CDR3 length: 14 residues. The germline V and J ends were trimmed by 0 bases and 1 base, with 7 bases remaining between them. CDR1 and CDR2 from the germline V gene are SGDLS and YYNGEE. The DNA for the CDR3 is TGTGCCAGCAGCGTAGGTCAGTCGAACACTGAAGCTTTCTTT. Protein: CASSVGQSNTEAFF.

V and J are TRBV13 and TRBJ1-4; maybe TRBD1 (5 bases). Looked up from germline, CDR1 is PRHDT and CDR2 is FYEKMQ (reference sequence). The V end lost 0 bases, the J end lost 7 bases, and 6 bases lay between the germline ends. The CDR3 totals 13 residues. CDR3 bases: TGTGCCAGCAGCTTAGGAGACAGTGAAAAACTGTTTTTT. The encoded protein is CASSLGDSEKLFF.

This clone was detected only once. The chain carries TRBV11-3 and TRBJ2-2; TRBD2 might be the D (5 bases). Trimming took 5 bases from V and 7 from J, leaving 20 bases between them. This CDR3 is built from 16 residues. Per germline, CDR1 SGHNT and CDR2 YENEEA. The CDR3 DNA sequence: TGTGCCAGCAGCCCAAAGGATGCGGGTTTCGGCGGGGAGCTGTTTTTT. This gives the protein CASSPKDAGFGGELFF.

The chain carries TRBV7-9 and TRBJ2-1; possibly TRBD1 for D (5 bases). Germline-derived CDR1 and CDR2 are SEHNR and FQNEAQ (reference sequence). This CDR3 has 15 residues. V lost 3 bases and J 5 bases, leaving 14 bases between the germline ends. This CDR3 reads CASSFRDSADNEQFF. CDR3 bases: TGTGCCAGCAGCTTCCGAGACAGTGCTGACAATGAGCAGTTCTTC.

CDR3 residues: CASRTDSSYNEQFF. CDR3 nucleotides: TGTGCCAGTAGGACGGACAGCTCCTACAATGAGCAGTTCTTC. This sequence joins TRBV19 and TRBJ2-1, with D possibly TRBD1 on 6 matching bases. The V and J ends lost 6 bases and 0 bases respectively, with 9 bases between them. CDR3 size: 14 residues. Germline V gene data show CDR1 as LNHDA and CDR2 as SQIVND (reference sequence).

This chain joins TRBV10-3 and TRBJ2-1; TRBD2 might be the D (6 bases). There are 14 residues in the CDR3. Trimming left V 6 bases short and J 5 bases short, with 14 bases between. Germline CDR1 is ENHRY and CDR2 is SYGVKD. The CDR3 is CAISLSGADNEQFF. CDR3 DNA sequence: TGTGCCATCAGCCTTAGCGGAGCGGACAATGAGCAGTTCTTC.

This rearrangement joins TRBV7-2 to TRBJ2-1; D might be TRBD2 (5 bases). Germline CDR1 is SGHTA and CDR2 is FQGNSA. The CDR3 spans 14 residues. The V end was cut by 5 bases, the J end by 3 bases, with 11 bases between. This chain's CDR3 is CASSEDGGYNEQFF. Here the CDR3 DNA reads TGTGCCAGCAGCGAAGACGGAGGCTACAATGAGCAGTTCTTC.